Shown below are 7 T cell receptor beta chains from a single sample sequenced in a study of T cell responses to AZD1222 COVID-19 vaccine (dated by TCRdb to the early 2020s). The library was produced with the immunoSEQ multiplex PCR assay. TCRdb provides this immuneACCESS table in a form limited to in-frame rearrangements. Some clones are lacking; in checked studies, under half of them reflect an unresolved V gene, and why the rest are absent is not known. The sample data list about 130,000 clones, and 90% to 95% of these were observed just once. The ten largest clones take up 6% to 7% of the sample. What the time point label conveys for this sample: about 28 days (+/-7) after the second vaccine dose. This material consisted of peripheral blood, taken 28 days after the second AZD1222 dose. The receptors shown here come from an adult who received the AZD1222 COVID-19 vaccine.

The V gene is TRBV30, the J gene TRBJ1-1; D unclear. Germline CDR1 is GTSNPN and CDR2 is SVGIG (reference sequence). This CDR3 comprises 15 residues. V was cut by 1 base and J by 1 base, with 13 bases left in between. CDR3 loop: CAWSARLGPNTEAFF. The CDR3 DNA reads TGTGCCTGGAGTGCCAGGTTGGGTCCGAACACTGAAGCTTTCTTT.

This clone has a single count. The J gene is TRBJ1-2, the V gene TRBV7-2, with 7 nucleotides matching TRBD1. Looked up from germline, CDR1 is SGHTA and CDR2 is FQGNSA. Trimming removed 4 bases from V and 4 bases from J; junction bases left unmatched: 6. The CDR3 is made up of 14 amino acids. CDR3 DNA: TGTGCCAGCAGCTCCGGGACAGCGATCTATGGCTACACCTTC. This codes for CASSSGTAIYGYTF.

J is TRBJ1-2 and V is TRBV5-1; D gene ambiguous. CDR3 length: 15 residues. The V end was cut by 6 bases, the J end by 4 bases, with 19 bases between. Germline loops: CDR1 SGHRS, CDR2 YFSETQ. The CDR3 is CASTPGMGSTYGYTF. The DNA for the CDR3 is TGCGCCAGCACCCCCGGGATGGGTTCGACCTATGGCTACACCTTC.

CDR3 loop: CASSQSRTGDPTNEKLFF. CDR3 DNA: TGTGCCAGCAGCCAATCGAGGACAGGGGATCCAACTAATGAAAAACTGTTTTTT. This chain links TRBV4-2 with TRBJ1-4; 9 bases align to TRBD1. The length of the CDR3 is 18 residues. The germline CDR1 and CDR2 sequences are LGHNA and YNFKEQ. V was clipped by 2 bases and J by 0 bases; unmatched bases: 7.

This clone was observed once. The CDR3: CASARQYSGNTIYF. In DNA, the CDR3 is TGTGCCAGCGCTAGACAGTACTCTGGAAACACCATATATTTT. The chain is built from TRBV2 and TRBJ1-3, with D tentatively TRBD1 (5 bases). The CDR3 runs 14 residues. V was shortened by 8 bases and J by 0 bases, with 11 bases between the two germline ends. Germline loops: CDR1 SNHLY, CDR2 FYNNEI.

The chain employs TRBV19 and TRBJ1-5; 9 nucleotides agree with TRBD1. Germline CDR1 reads LNHDA; CDR2 reads SQIVND (reference sequence). The CDR3 totals 14 residues. J lost 5 bases, V lost 7 bases, and 6 bases had no gene match. For the CDR3, the DNA is TGTGCCAGTACCGGGACAGGGTTGGATCAGCCCCAGCATTTT. Its translation is CASTGTGLDQPQHF.

The chain carries TRBV19 and TRBJ2-7, with 9 bases matching TRBD1. Germline V gene lookup returns CDR1 LNHDA and CDR2 SQIVND (reference sequence). This CDR3 comprises 16 residues. Trimming cost V 6 bases and J 0 bases; bases outside gene matches: 9. The CDR3 loop reads CASSPGTGRNSYEQYF. DNA of the CDR3: TGTGCCAGTAGCCCCGGGACAGGGAGGAACTCCTACGAGCAGTACTTC.